This T cell receptor (beta chain) was found in a study of blood T cell repertoires in COVID-19. Study-wide context: Sample material is recorded as cDNA or gDNA derived from T cells, B-cell-depleted T cells, or PBMCs.

V trimming: 6 bases; J trimming: 8 bases; junction bases outside the gene matches: 10. This CDR3 has 15 amino acids. The germline CDR1 and CDR2 sequences are MNHEY and SVGAGI. Residents of about 25 US areas, aged about 18 to 89 years, made up the participants. Participant-given clinical history determined each cohort assignment. Exposed participants came across a COVID-19 case within 2 weeks before study entry. Assay used: immunoSEQ multiplex PCR; TCRdb lists only in-frame clones, some missing. The data show some 400,000 clones, about nine tenths seen once. The clonotype originates from a woman aged 40 to 49 who had been exposed to COVID-19. V is TRBV6-5 and J is TRBJ1-4; TRBD1 matches at 9 bases. The specimen was PBMCs or T cells enriched from blood (not recorded which). The CDR3 protein is CASRPSGTGNEKLFF. DNA for the CDR3: TGTGCCAGCAGACCTTCCGGGACAGGGAACGAAAAACTGTTTTTT.